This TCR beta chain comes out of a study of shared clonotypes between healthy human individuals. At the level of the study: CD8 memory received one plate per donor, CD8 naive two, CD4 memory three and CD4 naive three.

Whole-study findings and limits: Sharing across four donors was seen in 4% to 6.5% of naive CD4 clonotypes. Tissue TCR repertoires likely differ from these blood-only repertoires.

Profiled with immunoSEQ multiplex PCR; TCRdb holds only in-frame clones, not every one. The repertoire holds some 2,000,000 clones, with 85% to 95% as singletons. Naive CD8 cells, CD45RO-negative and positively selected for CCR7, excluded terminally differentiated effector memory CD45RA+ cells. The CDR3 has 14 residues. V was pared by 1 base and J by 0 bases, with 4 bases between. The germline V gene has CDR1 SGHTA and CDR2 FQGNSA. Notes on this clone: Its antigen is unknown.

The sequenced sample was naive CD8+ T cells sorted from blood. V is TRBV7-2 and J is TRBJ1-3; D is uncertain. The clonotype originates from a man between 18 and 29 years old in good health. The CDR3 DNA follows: TGTGCCAGCAGCTTAGGCAGCTCTGGAAACACCATATATTTT. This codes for CASSLGSSGNTIYF.